This T cell receptor beta chain was retrieved from a study of human T cells and chemical hapten exposure. As for the study in general: Upper-back patches of 0.01% DPC were read at 6 days.

As for this clonotype: Its cognate antigen is unknown.

This sample's time point: pre-sensitization, week 0. Sample treatment: therapeutic diphenylcyclopropenone sensitization with weekly scalp DPC. CDR1 is SGHDT, CDR2 YYEEEE, per germline. The CDR3 contains 17 residues. With 4 bases clipped from V and 0 bases from J, the junction kept 2 bases outside the gene matches. The study's library attached unique molecular identifiers to single cDNA molecules. TCRdb reprocessed the RACE reads with MiXCR, giving one entry per CDR3 protein. The sample has 80,000 to 100,000 distinct CDR3 sequences; roughly a tenth are singletons. Study findings and constraints: Expanded TCRs were compared with controls, and the expanded TCRs formed significantly more large CDR3 similarity clusters.

This clonotype originated in a woman between 40 and 50 years old with alopecia areata. Some clones in this sample may be carry-over from other donors' samples. Sequences were derived from whole blood, sampled in connection with sensitization to the hapten diphenylcyclopropenone (DPC). The chain employs TRBV5-6 and TRBJ2-6, with TRBD1 matching over 12 bases. This CDR3 reads CASSRDRGPSGANVLTF. The CDR3 DNA follows: TGTGCCAGCAGCAGGGACAGGGGGCCCTCTGGGGCCAACGTCCTGACTTTC.